Described below is a single T cell receptor beta chain sequence and its context. This clonotype came up a few times. The specificity of this receptor is unknown. It has no much larger one-base neighbor in the sample; base qualities were not kept. The data were obtained in a study of identical twins (TCRdb year 2016). With regard to the full study: To test whether fetal clonotypes persist, this study deep-sequenced TCR alpha and beta repertoires from monozygotic twins, from unrelated adults of various ages, and from cord blood. To rule out contamination, the twin experiments were replicated at different times with different library preparation protocols. Overall study results and their limits: Zero-insertion analyses could be partly confounded by invariant T cells such as MAIT and iNKT, though diverse VJ usage argued against such confounding for most clonotypes. Out-of-frame TCR alpha sharing in monozygotic twins was systematically underestimated by recombination models, whereas sharing between unrelated individuals was in agreement with the recombination models. The excess sharing between twins in beta out-of-frame sequences was weaker because fewer shared sequences reduced the signal-to-noise ratio. Fewer insertions were carried by abundant cord blood beta clonotypes; a weaker similar trend was observed in young adult naive repertoires, while no such trend was observed in memory repertoires. Because the same donors could not be followed over many years, the conclusions relied on cross-sectional statistical analysis. Compared with coincidental sharing between unrelated individuals, out-of-frame TCR alpha sequences shared between twins showed an excess of sequences with low generation probability.

Receptor amplification or capture employed 5' RACE. Sequenced using an Illumina HiSeq 2000. A universal primer binding site was added through template switching, and the final cDNA carried a unique molecular identifier so that TCR cDNA molecules could be counted accurately. Specific primers in the conserved constant-segment region were used to synthesize first-strand cDNA for the TCR alpha and beta chains. To control for contamination, each cDNA library was double barcoded with a SMART-Mk sample barcode plus Illumina barcodes. Two successive PCR steps introduced TruSeq adapter sequences along with Illumina sample barcodes. Sequencing of the TCR alpha and beta cDNA libraries was done on the Illumina HiSeq platform using custom primers. In the original analysis: MiGEC was used to process raw reads and extract unique molecular identifiers, and MiXCR was used to find CDR3 positions. Recombination models were inferred per individual with the repgenHMM and IGoR tools using an EM algorithm. The analysis of shared clonotypes was done with the tcR package in R, with sharing normalized by the product of cloneset sizes. Out-of-frame nonproductive sequences were analyzed to study raw recombination free of thymic and clonal selection effects. TCRdb's own reprocessing of the public reads used fastp at Q25 and MiXCR and kept productive beta chains. Records with the same CDR3 protein are collapsed into one entry carrying the most frequent genes and DNA. TCRdb's processing, not the authors' own work, is the source of the V and J calls. The table for this sample lists 200,000 to 250,000 distinct CDR3 sequences; 6% to 9% of them were counted only once. The top ten hold about 2% of the sample.

Only healthy Caucasian donors were included. Three pairs of female monozygotic twins, all aged about 18 to 30 years, were included in the twin cohort. Using Miltenyi CD45RO+ enrichment and human naive T-cell isolation kits, memory (CD45RO+) and naive T cells were isolated from PBMC. Reading the germline V gene (reference sequence) gives CDR1 LGHDT and CDR2 YNNKEL. Cut back by 0 bases and 0 bases, the V and J ends lie 9 bases apart. The CDR3 covers 17 residues, taking in both the cysteine and the phenylalanine. The CDR3 DNA has 51 bases and is translated from base 1. These sequences were also reported in another study, on yellow fever vaccine responses in identical twins. Taken from the second paper: The authors reported that the T cell response to vaccination in identical twins appeared partly convergent and partly personalized. The study precisely tracked vaccine-responding T cell clones in identical twins.

Recombination connected TRBV3-1 to TRBJ1-6; no confident D gene assignment can be made. Source material: memory (CD45RO+) T cells sorted from blood. Reading the label with the study, this specimen's cell subset or site is: CD45RO+ enriched T cells. The receptor was derived from a woman younger than 30 in good health. The sequence in DNA is TGTGCCAGCAGCCAAGATCTGGGGATCTCCTATAATTCACCCCTCCACTTT. Translated, this gives CASSQDLGISYNSPLHF.